This T cell receptor beta chain was sequenced in a study of post-analysis software for immune sequencing data. Study as a whole: Relapsing-remitting, secondary progressive and progressive-relapsing forms made up the multiple sclerosis disease courses. General study findings and limits: Controls had lower frequencies than patients of roughly five TRBV segments, which included TRBV5-6, TRBV5-1 and TRBV20-1.

Worth noting for this clonotype: The antigen is unknown. At one boundary the junction diverges from the germline segment, which might be a read error.

Included in the TCR beta cDNA libraries were unique molecular identifiers. Researchers reported 520,000 or so cDNA molecules coming from roughly 1 to 10 million T cells. MiXCR was run by TCRdb on the PCR reads, yielding one entry per CDR3 protein. The repertoire includes about 800,000 distinct CDR3 sequences, 25% to 30% of them detected once, and around 0.56% sits in the top ten. The length of the CDR3 is 15 residues. CDR1 is LGHDT, CDR2 YNNKEL, per germline (reference sequence). This rearrangement joins TRBV3-1 to TRBJ2-1; maybe TRBD1 (5 bases). This clonotype was obtained from a girl aged 5-17 years with multiple sclerosis. Sequenced material: blood. CDR3 nucleotide sequence: TGTGCCGGCAGCCATCTTGGGGCAGATGACAATGAGCAGTTCTTC. Translation gives CAGSHLGADDNEQFF.